This is a list of T cell receptor beta chains from one sample in a study of OX40 agonist ivuxolimab in advanced cancers. The data were produced by immunoSEQ multiplex PCR, yet TCRdb's version contains in-frame clones alone and is incomplete. The table shows 50,000 to 75,000 clones, with around 83% occurring only once. This specimen was CD4+ or CD8+ T cells sorted from blood, taken in a trial of the OX40 agonist ivuxolimab. These receptors were taken from an adult with an advanced solid tumor such as melanoma, head and neck, liver or kidney cancer. Both conserved end residues are part of each CDR3. The D gene is left open where the match is weak. Some rows have no size entry. The others give once, few or many, or a class for an expanded clone.

len: 15; v_gene: TRBV9; j_gene: TRBJ1-2; d_gene: NA; abundance: few; CDR3aa: CASSVAEGPLYGYTF; CDR3nt: TGTGCCAGCAGCGTAGCCGAGGGCCCCCTTTATGGCTACACCTTC
len: 15; v_gene: TRBV7-3; j_gene: TRBJ2-3; d_gene: NA; abundance: NA; CDR3aa: CASATLHGGTDTQYF; CDR3nt: TGTGCCAGCGCGACCCTGCACGGAGGCACAGATACGCAGTATTTT
len: 15; v_gene: TRBV6-6; j_gene: TRBJ2-1; d_gene: TRBD1; abundance: NA; CDR3aa: CASSSRTGRGNEQFF; CDR3nt: TGTGCCAGCAGTTCCCGGACAGGGCGGGGTAATGAGCAGTTCTTC
len: 13; v_gene: TRBV7-2; j_gene: TRBJ2-7; d_gene: TRBD1; abundance: NA; CDR3aa: CASRKGASYEQYF; CDR3nt: TGTGCCAGCCGCAAGGGGGCCTCCTACGAGCAGTACTTC
len: 11; v_gene: TRBV5-6; j_gene: TRBJ2-3; d_gene: NA; abundance: NA; CDR3aa: CASSFGDTQYF; CDR3nt: TGTGCCAGCAGCTTCGGAGATACGCAGTATTTT
len: 11; v_gene: TRBV5-4; j_gene: TRBJ2-5; d_gene: NA; abundance: NA; CDR3aa: CASSIARTQYF; CDR3nt: TGTGCCAGCAGTATAGCGCGGACCCAGTACTTC
len: 16; v_gene: TRBV27; j_gene: TRBJ1-2; d_gene: NA; abundance: once; CDR3aa: CASSLAGPTRNYGYTF; CDR3nt: TGTGCCAGCAGTTTAGCGGGACCTACTAGAAACTATGGCTACACCTTC
len: 16; v_gene: TRBV28; j_gene: TRBJ2-3; d_gene: NA; abundance: NA; CDR3aa: CASSSVGQGRSDTQYF; CDR3nt: TGTGCCAGCAGTTCGGTGGGGCAGGGTAGGTCAGATACGCAGTATTTT
len: 14; v_gene: TRBV5-1; j_gene: TRBJ1-2; d_gene: NA; abundance: once; CDR3aa: CASSLAGVKGGYTF; CDR3nt: TGCGCCAGCAGCTTGGCGGGGGTGAAGGGTGGCTACACCTTC
len: 16; v_gene: TRBV28; j_gene: TRBJ2-7; d_gene: TRBD1; abundance: NA; CDR3aa: CASRGPGTGEIYEQYF; CDR3nt: TGTGCCAGCAGGGGACCTGGGACAGGGGAAATCTACGAGCAGTACTTC
len: 14; v_gene: TRBV7-2; j_gene: TRBJ1-2; d_gene: NA; abundance: NA; CDR3aa: CASSLLLRGGGYTF; CDR3nt: TGTGCCAGCAGCTTACTGCTACGTGGGGGCGGCTACACCTTC
len: 14; v_gene: TRBV6-5; j_gene: TRBJ1-6; d_gene: NA; abundance: few; CDR3aa: CASSSWTGNSPLHF; CDR3nt: TGTGCCAGCAGTTCTTGGACGGGGAATTCACCCCTCCACTTT
len: 13; v_gene: TRBV28; j_gene: TRBJ1-5; d_gene: NA; abundance: few; CDR3aa: CASQGNRHQPQHF; CDR3nt: TGTGCCAGCCAGGGGAACAGGCATCAGCCCCAGCATTTT
len: 14; v_gene: TRBV5-6; j_gene: TRBJ2-7; d_gene: NA; abundance: NA; CDR3aa: CASSFLDTAYEQYF; CDR3nt: TGTGCCAGCAGCTTTCTGGACACGGCCTACGAGCAGTACTTC
len: 14; v_gene: TRBV14; j_gene: TRBJ2-5; d_gene: NA; abundance: NA; CDR3aa: CASSQAGVEETQYF; CDR3nt: TGTGCCAGCAGCCAAGCGGGCGTTGAAGAGACCCAGTACTTC
len: 14; v_gene: TRBV19; j_gene: TRBJ1-1; d_gene: NA; abundance: NA; CDR3aa: CASSPRVEGTEAFF; CDR3nt: TGTGCCAGTAGTCCTCGGGTGGAGGGGACTGAAGCTTTCTTT
len: 15; v_gene: TRBV11-1; j_gene: TRBJ1-4; d_gene: TRBD1; abundance: NA; CDR3aa: CASSLGGGFGEKLFF; CDR3nt: TGTGCCAGCAGCTTAGGAGGGGGCTTTGGAGAAAAACTGTTTTTT
len: 14; v_gene: TRBV28; j_gene: TRBJ1-3; d_gene: TRBD1; abundance: NA; CDR3aa: CASNLDRVGNTIYF; CDR3nt: TGTGCCAGCAACCTCGACAGGGTTGGAAACACCATATATTTT
len: 13; v_gene: TRBV6-1; j_gene: TRBJ1-4; d_gene: NA; abundance: NA; CDR3aa: CASIGKGREKLFF; CDR3nt: TGTGCCAGCATCGGAAAGGGAAGAGAAAAACTGTTTTTT
len: 15; v_gene: TRBV28; j_gene: TRBJ2-2; d_gene: TRBD1; abundance: once; CDR3aa: CASDTGAANTGELFF; CDR3nt: TGTGCCAGCGATACAGGGGCAGCGAACACCGGGGAGCTGTTTTTT
len: 11; v_gene: TRBV19; j_gene: TRBJ1-2; d_gene: NA; abundance: once; CDR3aa: CASRFKSGYTF; CDR3nt: TGTGCCAGTAGATTCAAGTCCGGCTACACCTTC
len: 12; v_gene: TRBV6-5; j_gene: TRBJ2-1; d_gene: NA; abundance: NA; CDR3aa: CAASNTYNEQFF; CDR3nt: TGTGCCGCCTCGAACACCTACAATGAGCAGTTCTTC
len: 13; v_gene: TRBV10-1; j_gene: TRBJ1-1; d_gene: NA; abundance: NA; CDR3aa: CASSVGAYTEAFF; CDR3nt: TGCGCCAGCAGTGTGGGGGCGTACACTGAAGCTTTCTTT
len: 13; v_gene: TRBV28; j_gene: TRBJ1-2; d_gene: NA; abundance: once; CDR3aa: CASCRTADYGYTF; CDR3nt: TGTGCCAGCTGTCGGACAGCGGACTATGGCTACACCTTC
len: 16; v_gene: TRBV28; j_gene: TRBJ1-5; d_gene: TRBD1; abundance: NA; CDR3aa: CASSSGQGGGNQPQHF; CDR3nt: TGTGCCAGCAGTTCGGGACAGGGAGGCGGCAATCAGCCCCAGCATTTT
len: 17; v_gene: TRBV10-3; j_gene: TRBJ1-2; d_gene: TRBD1; abundance: few; CDR3aa: CAISESRTGRSNYGYTF; CDR3nt: TGTGCCATCAGTGAGTCTAGGACAGGGCGATCTAACTATGGCTACACCTTC
len: 16; v_gene: TRBV18; j_gene: TRBJ1-1; d_gene: TRBD1; abundance: NA; CDR3aa: CASSFFQTGGNTEAFF; CDR3nt: TGTGCCAGCTCGTTCTTCCAGACAGGGGGGAACACTGAAGCTTTCTTT
len: 15; v_gene: TRBV28; j_gene: TRBJ1-1; d_gene: TRBD1; abundance: NA; CDR3aa: CASSPGQGANTEAFF; CDR3nt: TGTGCCAGCAGTCCAGGACAGGGGGCGAACACTGAAGCTTTCTTT
len: 11; v_gene: TRBV7-2; j_gene: TRBJ1-4; d_gene: NA; abundance: NA; CDR3aa: CASTDYGKLFF; CDR3nt: TGTGCCAGCACCGATTATGGTAAACTGTTTTTT